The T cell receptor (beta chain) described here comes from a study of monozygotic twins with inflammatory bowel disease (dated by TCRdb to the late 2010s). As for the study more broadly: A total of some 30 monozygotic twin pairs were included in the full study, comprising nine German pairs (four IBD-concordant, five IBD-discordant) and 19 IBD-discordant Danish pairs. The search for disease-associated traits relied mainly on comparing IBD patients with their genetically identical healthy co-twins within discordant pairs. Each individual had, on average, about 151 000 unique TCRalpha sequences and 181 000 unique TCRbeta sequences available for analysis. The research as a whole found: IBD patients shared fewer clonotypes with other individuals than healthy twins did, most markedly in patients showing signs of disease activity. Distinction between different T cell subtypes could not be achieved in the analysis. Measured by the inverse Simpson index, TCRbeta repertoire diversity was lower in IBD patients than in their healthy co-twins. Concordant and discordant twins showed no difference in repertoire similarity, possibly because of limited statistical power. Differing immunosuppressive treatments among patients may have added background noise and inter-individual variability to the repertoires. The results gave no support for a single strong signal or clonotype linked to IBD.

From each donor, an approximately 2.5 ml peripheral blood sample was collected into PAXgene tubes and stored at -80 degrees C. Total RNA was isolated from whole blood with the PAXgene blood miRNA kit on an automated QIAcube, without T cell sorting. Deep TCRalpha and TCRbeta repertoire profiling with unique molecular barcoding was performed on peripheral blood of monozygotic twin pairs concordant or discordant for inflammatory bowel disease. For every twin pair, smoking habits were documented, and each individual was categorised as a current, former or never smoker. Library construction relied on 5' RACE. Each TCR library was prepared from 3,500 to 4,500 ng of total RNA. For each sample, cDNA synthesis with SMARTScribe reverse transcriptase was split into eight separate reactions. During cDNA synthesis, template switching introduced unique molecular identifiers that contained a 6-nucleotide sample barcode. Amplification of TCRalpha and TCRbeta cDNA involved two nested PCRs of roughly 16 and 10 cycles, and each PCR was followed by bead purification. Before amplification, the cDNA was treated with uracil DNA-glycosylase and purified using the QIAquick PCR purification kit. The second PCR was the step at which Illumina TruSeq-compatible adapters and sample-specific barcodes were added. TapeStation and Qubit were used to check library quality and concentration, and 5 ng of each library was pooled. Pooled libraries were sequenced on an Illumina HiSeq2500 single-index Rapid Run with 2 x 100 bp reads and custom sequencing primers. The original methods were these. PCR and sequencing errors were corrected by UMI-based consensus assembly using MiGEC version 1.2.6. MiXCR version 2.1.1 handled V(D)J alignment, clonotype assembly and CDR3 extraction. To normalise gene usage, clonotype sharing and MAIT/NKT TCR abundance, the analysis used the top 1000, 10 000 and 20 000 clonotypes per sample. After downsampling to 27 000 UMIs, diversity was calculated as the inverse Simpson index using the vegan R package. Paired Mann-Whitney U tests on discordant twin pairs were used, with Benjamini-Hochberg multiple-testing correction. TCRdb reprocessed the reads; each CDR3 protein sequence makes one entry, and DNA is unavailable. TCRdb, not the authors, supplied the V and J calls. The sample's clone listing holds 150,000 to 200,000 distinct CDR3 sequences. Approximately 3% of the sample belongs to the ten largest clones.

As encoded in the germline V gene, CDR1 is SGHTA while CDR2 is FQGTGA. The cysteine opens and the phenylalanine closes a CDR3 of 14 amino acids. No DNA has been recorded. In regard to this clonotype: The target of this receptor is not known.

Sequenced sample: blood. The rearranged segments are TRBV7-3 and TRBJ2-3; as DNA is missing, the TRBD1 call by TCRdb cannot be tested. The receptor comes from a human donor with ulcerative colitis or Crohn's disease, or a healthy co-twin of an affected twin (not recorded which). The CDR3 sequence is CASSFLGQADTQYF.